A selection of T cell receptor beta chains follows, all from one sample in a study of T cell responses to AZD1222 COVID-19 vaccine. The repertoire was sequenced with immunoSEQ multiplex PCR; TCRdb's copy has only in-frame clones and lacks some. The table has 100,000 to 150,000 clones, approximately 88% seen once. The starting material was peripheral blood, obtained on day 0 of AZD1222 vaccination. These receptors originate from an adult in good health. Each CDR3 is given with its conserved first and last residue. The order of the fields is CDR3 DNA, CDR3 protein, J gene, clone size, V gene, D gene. The D gene is left open where the match is weak. Rows give clone size only sometimes, using once, few, many, or a class for an expanded clone.

CDR3nt: TGTGCCATCAGTGAGGTCCGAGGGGGGAATAGCAATCAGCCCCAGCATTTT; CDR3aa: CAISEVRGGNSNQPQHF; j_gene: TRBJ1-5; abundance: -; v_gene: TRBV10-3; d_gene: -
CDR3nt: TGTGCCACCGAGGTTGGCTACACCTTC; CDR3aa: CATEVGYTF; j_gene: TRBJ1-2; abundance: -; v_gene: TRBV12-3/TRBV12-4; d_gene: -
CDR3nt: TGTGCCAGCAGTGACTCGACTAGCGGGATAAGGAATGAGCAGTTCTTC; CDR3aa: CASSDSTSGIRNEQFF; j_gene: TRBJ2-1; abundance: -; v_gene: TRBV6-4; d_gene: TRBD2
CDR3nt: TGTGCCAGCAGTGAAGAATATTATGGCTACACCTTC; CDR3aa: CASSEEYYGYTF; j_gene: TRBJ1-2; abundance: -; v_gene: TRBV6-1; d_gene: -
CDR3nt: TGTGCCAGCAGCCCTCATGTGGGGTTCTCCTACAATGAGCAGTTCTTC; CDR3aa: CASSPHVGFSYNEQFF; j_gene: TRBJ2-1; abundance: -; v_gene: TRBV7-9; d_gene: -
CDR3nt: TGTGCCAGCAGCGGGGGACCGAACACTGAAGCTTTCTTT; CDR3aa: CASSGGPNTEAFF; j_gene: TRBJ1-1; abundance: -; v_gene: TRBV6-4; d_gene: -
CDR3nt: TGTGCCAGCAGTTCCGCAGGGTCCTTGGTTGGCTACACCTTC; CDR3aa: CASSSAGSLVGYTF; j_gene: TRBJ1-2; abundance: -; v_gene: TRBV5-8; d_gene: -
CDR3nt: TGTGCTAGCAGCTTAGCATGGGCAGTACGAAACTATGGCTACACCTTC; CDR3aa: CASSLAWAVRNYGYTF; j_gene: TRBJ1-2; abundance: -; v_gene: TRBV7-7; d_gene: -
CDR3nt: TGCGCCAGCAGCCCAGGACAGGGGGCTGGAGGCTACACCTTC; CDR3aa: CASSPGQGAGGYTF; j_gene: TRBJ1-2; abundance: -; v_gene: TRBV5-1; d_gene: TRBD1
CDR3nt: TGTGCCATCAACCCCCGGGACACCCCCGGAGAGCAGTACTTC; CDR3aa: CAINPRDTPGEQYF; j_gene: TRBJ2-7; abundance: -; v_gene: TRBV10-3; d_gene: -
CDR3nt: TGTGCCAGCAGTTCTCCGGGGGATTCCTACGAGCAGTACTTC; CDR3aa: CASSSPGDSYEQYF; j_gene: TRBJ2-7; abundance: -; v_gene: TRBV28; d_gene: -
CDR3nt: TGCGCCAGCAGATTATTCCGGACAGGTTCGGAAGGGGATTCACCCCTCCACTTT; CDR3aa: CASRLFRTGSEGDSPLHF; j_gene: TRBJ1-6; abundance: -; v_gene: TRBV10-2; d_gene: TRBD1
CDR3nt: TGTGCCAGTGAGGACAGCACCTCTGGAAACACCATATATTTT; CDR3aa: CASEDSTSGNTIYF; j_gene: TRBJ1-3; abundance: -; v_gene: TRBV28; d_gene: -
CDR3nt: TGTGCCAGTAGTATGACAGGGGGGAATCAGCCCCAGCATTTT; CDR3aa: CASSMTGGNQPQHF; j_gene: TRBJ1-5; abundance: -; v_gene: TRBV19; d_gene: TRBD1
CDR3nt: TGTGCCAGCAGCTTACCCCTCGGACTAGCGGGCCTCACAGATACGCAGTATTTT; CDR3aa: CASSLPLGLAGLTDTQYF; j_gene: TRBJ2-3; abundance: few; v_gene: TRBV7-2; d_gene: TRBD2
CDR3nt: TGTGCCAGCAGTTTACTGTTTCATCGCAATCAGCCCCAGCATTTT; CDR3aa: CASSLLFHRNQPQHF; j_gene: TRBJ1-5; abundance: -; v_gene: TRBV27; d_gene: -
CDR3nt: TGCGCCAGCAGCTATGGGTCACCGGAAGCTGGAAACACCATATATTTT; CDR3aa: CASSYGSPEAGNTIYF; j_gene: TRBJ1-3; abundance: -; v_gene: TRBV5-1; d_gene: -
CDR3nt: TGTGCCAGCAGCCTTCCGATGGGTATCCAGCCCCAGCATTTT; CDR3aa: CASSLPMGIQPQHF; j_gene: TRBJ1-5; abundance: -; v_gene: TRBV27; d_gene: -
CDR3nt: TGTGCCAGCAGCCAACGGGGGGATGATGAAGCTTTCTTT; CDR3aa: CASSQRGDDEAFF; j_gene: TRBJ1-1; abundance: few; v_gene: TRBV7-3; d_gene: -
CDR3nt: TGTGCCAGCAGCCAATCCGCTTGGGGGGAATACGGCTACACCTTC; CDR3aa: CASSQSAWGEYGYTF; j_gene: TRBJ1-2; abundance: -; v_gene: TRBV3-1/TRBV3-2; d_gene: -
CDR3nt: TGTGCCAGCAGCTTAGATAGCGGGAGTTTGACAGATACGCAGTATTTT; CDR3aa: CASSLDSGSLTDTQYF; j_gene: TRBJ2-3; abundance: -; v_gene: TRBV7-8; d_gene: TRBD2
CDR3nt: TGTGCCAGCAGCCAAGAGACAGGGGCTCTTGGCTACACCTTC; CDR3aa: CASSQETGALGYTF; j_gene: TRBJ1-2; abundance: many; v_gene: TRBV3-1/TRBV3-2; d_gene: TRBD1
CDR3nt: TGTGCCTGGAGTGTTAACGGAGAGACCCAGTACTTC; CDR3aa: CAWSVNGETQYF; j_gene: TRBJ2-5; abundance: -; v_gene: TRBV30; d_gene: -
CDR3nt: TGTGCCAGCAGCGTAGCGGGGTGGCCCCAGCATTTT; CDR3aa: CASSVAGWPQHF; j_gene: TRBJ1-5; abundance: -; v_gene: TRBV9; d_gene: -
CDR3nt: TGTGCCAGCAGCCAAGGGTTGGGGGACGGCTACACCTTC; CDR3aa: CASSQGLGDGYTF; j_gene: TRBJ1-2; abundance: -; v_gene: TRBV7-9; d_gene: -
CDR3nt: TGTGCCAGCAGTTACTTTAGCGGGGGGTCCTACAATGAGCAGTTCTTC; CDR3aa: CASSYFSGGSYNEQFF; j_gene: TRBJ2-1; abundance: -; v_gene: TRBV6-5; d_gene: TRBD2
CDR3nt: TGTGCCGGGGGATTTTCCTACGAGCAGTACTTC; CDR3aa: CAGGFSYEQYF; j_gene: TRBJ2-7; abundance: -; v_gene: TRBV30; d_gene: -
CDR3nt: TGTGCCAGCAGACCTACTAGGGGACCCACAGATACGCAGTATTTT; CDR3aa: CASRPTRGPTDTQYF; j_gene: TRBJ2-3; abundance: -; v_gene: TRBV7-9; d_gene: -
CDR3nt: TGTGCCAGCAGTTCTACGGGATACGAGCAGTACTTC; CDR3aa: CASSSTGYEQYF; j_gene: TRBJ2-7; abundance: -; v_gene: TRBV27; d_gene: -
CDR3nt: TGTGCCAGCAGCGTAGGACAGATCGGAGGCTACACCTTC; CDR3aa: CASSVGQIGGYTF; j_gene: TRBJ1-2; abundance: -; v_gene: TRBV9; d_gene: -
CDR3nt: TGTGCCACCCAGAGGGGTTGGAACACTGAAGCTTTCTTT; CDR3aa: CATQRGWNTEAFF; j_gene: TRBJ1-1; abundance: -; v_gene: TRBV2; d_gene: -
CDR3nt: TGCGCCAGCAGCCAAGATACAGGGACTTACTATGGCTACACCTTC; CDR3aa: CASSQDTGTYYGYTF; j_gene: TRBJ1-2; abundance: few; v_gene: TRBV4-1; d_gene: -
CDR3nt: TGTGCCAGTAGCCCGCAGGACGCAACTAATGAAAAACTGTTTTTT; CDR3aa: CASSPQDATNEKLFF; j_gene: TRBJ1-4; abundance: once; v_gene: TRBV19; d_gene: -
CDR3nt: TGTGCCAGCAGCCAAGAGGGACCCCCTCTTTATGGCTACACCTTC; CDR3aa: CASSQEGPPLYGYTF; j_gene: TRBJ1-2; abundance: -; v_gene: TRBV4-2; d_gene: -
CDR3nt: TGCGCCAGCAGCCAATCCGTTACCAGGGGCGGGAACTATGGCTACACCTTC; CDR3aa: CASSQSVTRGGNYGYTF; j_gene: TRBJ1-2; abundance: -; v_gene: TRBV4-3; d_gene: -
CDR3nt: TGTGCCAGCAGCTTAGGAGCTACCCCCCACGAGCAGTACTTC; CDR3aa: CASSLGATPHEQYF; j_gene: TRBJ2-7; abundance: -; v_gene: TRBV7-9; d_gene: -
CDR3nt: TGTGCCAGCAGCTGGACGGCGGCCTCGAACACCGGGGAGCTGTTTTTT; CDR3aa: CASSWTAASNTGELFF; j_gene: TRBJ2-2; abundance: -; v_gene: TRBV28; d_gene: -